A selection of T cell receptor beta chains follows, all from one sample in a study of T cell repertoires in cytomegalovirus infection. TCRdb re-called the reads through MiXCR, storing one row per CDR3 protein. The sample includes approximately 300,000 distinct CDR3 sequences, around 25% seen only once; the top ten take about an eighth. No antigens are known for them. Sequenced here: cultured PBMCs, sampled from culture after CMV antigen stimulation. The receptors shown here come from a human donor in good health (CMV status not recorded). Some clones in this sample may be carry-over from other donors' samples. The conserved cysteine and the conserved F or W are not part of the CDR3 here. D genes are given only for firm matches.

TRBJ2-1 TRBD2 TRBV19 ASSIELGLAGSNEQF
TRBJ2-2 TRBD1 TRBV7-9 ASSPGTGIGTGELF
TRBJ2-1 TRBD2 TRBV12-3/TRBV12-4 ASSLTGLAGPQSSYNEQF
TRBJ2-7 TRBD2 TRBV4-1 ASSTGTNIYEQY
TRBJ2-3 TRBD2 TRBV28 ASITSGTDTQY
TRBJ2-5 . TRBV12-3/TRBV12-4 ASSYEGRETQY
TRBJ2-6 TRBD2 TRBV7-2 ASSAGLAGWSGANVLT
TRBJ2-7 TRBD1 TRBV5-1 ASSAGTVSYEQY
TRBJ1-2 . TRBV6-2/TRBV6-3 ASSKARGHTVGGYT
TRBJ2-1 TRBD2 TRBV29-1 SVAGLAGAIRRNEQF
TRBJ1-5 . TRBV7-2 ASSLGANNQPQH
TRBJ1-3 TRBD1 TRBV20-1 SAEDRGVGNTIY
TRBJ1-1 . TRBV7-2 ASSLGGMLNTEAF